Here is one TCR beta chain with its context. This sample stems from a study of blood T cell repertoires in COVID-19. Study at large: From T cells, B-cell-depleted T cells, or PBMCs came the material, which was cDNA or gDNA.

The V gene's germline CDR1 is SGDLS and CDR2 YYNGEE. This CDR3 contains 20 residues. Unmatched junction bases numbered 16, after V lost 0 bases and J lost 1 base. Assay: immunoSEQ multiplex PCR; the TCRdb copy retains only in-frame clones and omits some. Found here are around 94,000 clones, 91% of them singletons; the top ten hold 4.2%. The sample was peripheral blood. This sequence originates from a man aged 18 to 29 with acute or convalescent COVID-19. The chain has TRBV9 and TRBJ2-5; TRBD2 matches at 9 bases. The CDR3 protein is CASSVAATAGGPGFQETQYF. The CDR3 coding sequence is TGTGCCAGCAGCGTAGCCGCGACAGCGGGGGGCCCTGGGTTCCAAGAGACCCAGTACTTC.